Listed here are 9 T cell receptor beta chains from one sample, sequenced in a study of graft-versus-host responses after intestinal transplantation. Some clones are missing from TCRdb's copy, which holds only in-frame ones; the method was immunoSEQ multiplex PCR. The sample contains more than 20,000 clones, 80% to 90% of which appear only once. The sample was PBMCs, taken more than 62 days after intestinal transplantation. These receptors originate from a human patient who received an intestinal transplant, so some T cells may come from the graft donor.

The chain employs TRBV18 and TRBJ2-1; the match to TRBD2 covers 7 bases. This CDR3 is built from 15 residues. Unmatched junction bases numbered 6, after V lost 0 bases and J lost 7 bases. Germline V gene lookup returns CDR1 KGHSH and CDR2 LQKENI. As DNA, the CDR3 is TGTGCCAGCTCACCACCGGGGGGGGGTCGGAATGAGCAGTTCTTC. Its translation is CASSPPGGGRNEQFF.

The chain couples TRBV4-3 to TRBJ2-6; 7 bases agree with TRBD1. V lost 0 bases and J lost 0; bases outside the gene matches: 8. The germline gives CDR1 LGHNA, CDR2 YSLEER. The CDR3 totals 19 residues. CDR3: CASSQDPGTAPSGANVLTF. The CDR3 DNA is TGCGCCAGCAGCCAAGATCCTGGGACAGCCCCCTCTGGGGCCAACGTCCTGACTTTC.

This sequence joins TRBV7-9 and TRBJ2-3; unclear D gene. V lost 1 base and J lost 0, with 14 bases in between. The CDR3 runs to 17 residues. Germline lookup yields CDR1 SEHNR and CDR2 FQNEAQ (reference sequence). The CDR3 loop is CASSLGKGGFSTDTQYF. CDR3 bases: TGTGCCAGCAGCTTAGGTAAAGGCGGTTTTAGCACAGATACGCAGTATTTT.

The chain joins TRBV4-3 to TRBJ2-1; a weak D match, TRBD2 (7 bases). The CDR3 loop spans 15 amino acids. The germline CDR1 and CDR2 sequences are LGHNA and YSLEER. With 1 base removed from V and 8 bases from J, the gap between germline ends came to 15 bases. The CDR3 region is CASSQATAGAYEQFF. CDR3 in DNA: TGCGCCAGCAGCCAAGCGACGGCGGGGGCCTATGAGCAGTTCTTC.

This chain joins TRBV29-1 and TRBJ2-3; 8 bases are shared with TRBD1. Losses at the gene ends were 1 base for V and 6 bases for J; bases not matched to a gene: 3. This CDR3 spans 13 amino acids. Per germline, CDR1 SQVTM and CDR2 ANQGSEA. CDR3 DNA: TGCAGCGTTGAAGGGGACAGGTCGGATACGCAGTATTTT. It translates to CSVEGDRSDTQYF.

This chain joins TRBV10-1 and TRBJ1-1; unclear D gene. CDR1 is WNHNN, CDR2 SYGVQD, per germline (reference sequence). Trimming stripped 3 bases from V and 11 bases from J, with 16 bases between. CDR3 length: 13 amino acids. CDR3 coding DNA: TGCGCCAGCAGTGAATCCCTAGGCAGGCATGCTTTCTTT. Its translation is CASSESLGRHAFF.

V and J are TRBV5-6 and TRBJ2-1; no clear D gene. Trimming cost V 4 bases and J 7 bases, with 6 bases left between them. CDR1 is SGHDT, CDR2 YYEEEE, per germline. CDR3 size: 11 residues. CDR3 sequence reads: CASSIRNEQFF. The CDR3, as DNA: TGTGCCAGCAGCATAAGAAATGAGCAGTTCTTC.

Here the CDR3 DNA reads TGCGCCAGCAGCCAAAATGTGCAGACACACACTGAAGCTTTCTTT. It yields the protein CASSQNVQTHTEAFF. The genes are TRBV4-3 and TRBJ1-1, with no clear D. Germline CDR1 and CDR2: LGHNA and YSLEER. The CDR3 totals 15 residues. The germline V and J ends were trimmed by 2 bases and 3 bases, with 13 bases remaining between them.

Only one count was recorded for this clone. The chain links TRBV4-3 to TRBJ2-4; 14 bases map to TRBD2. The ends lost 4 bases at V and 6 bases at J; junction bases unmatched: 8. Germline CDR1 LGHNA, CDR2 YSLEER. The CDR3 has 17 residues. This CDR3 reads CASSLFGTSGGRNIQYF. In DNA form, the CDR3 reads TGCGCCAGCAGCCTCTTTGGGACTAGCGGGGGCAGAAACATTCAGTACTTC.